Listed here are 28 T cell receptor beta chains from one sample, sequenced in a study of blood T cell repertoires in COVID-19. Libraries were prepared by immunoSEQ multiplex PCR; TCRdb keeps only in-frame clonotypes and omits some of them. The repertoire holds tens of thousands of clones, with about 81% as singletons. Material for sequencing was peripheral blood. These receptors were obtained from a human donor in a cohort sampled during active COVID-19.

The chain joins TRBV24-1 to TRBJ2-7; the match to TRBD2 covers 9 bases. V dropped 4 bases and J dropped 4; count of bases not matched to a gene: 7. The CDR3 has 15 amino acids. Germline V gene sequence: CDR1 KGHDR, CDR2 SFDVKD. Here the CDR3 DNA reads TGTGCCACCAGTGACCCGACTAGCGGAGGGTACGAGCAGTACTTC. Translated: CATSDPTSGGYEQYF.

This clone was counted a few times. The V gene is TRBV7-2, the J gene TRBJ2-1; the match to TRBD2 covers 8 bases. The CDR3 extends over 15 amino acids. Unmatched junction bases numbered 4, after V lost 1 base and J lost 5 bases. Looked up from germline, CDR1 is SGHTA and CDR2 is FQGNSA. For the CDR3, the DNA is TGTGCCAGCAGCTTAGGAGGAGCGGGGGACAATGAGCAGTTCTTC. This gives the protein CASSLGGAGDNEQFF.

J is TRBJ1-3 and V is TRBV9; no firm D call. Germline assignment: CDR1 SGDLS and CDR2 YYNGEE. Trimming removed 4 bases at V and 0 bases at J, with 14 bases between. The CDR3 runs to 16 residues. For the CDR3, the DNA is TGTGCCAGCAGCTCGGGCGGTGGGAGCTCTGGAAACACCATATATTTT. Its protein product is CASSSGGGSSGNTIYF.

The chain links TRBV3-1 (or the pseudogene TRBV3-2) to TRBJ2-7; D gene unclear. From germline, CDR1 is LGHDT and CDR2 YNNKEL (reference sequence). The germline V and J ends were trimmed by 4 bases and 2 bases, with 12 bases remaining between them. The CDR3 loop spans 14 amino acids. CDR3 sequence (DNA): TGTGCCAGCAGCCCCCGGCGGCGAGCCTACGAGCAGTACTTC. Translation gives CASSPRRRAYEQYF.

CDR3 amino acids: CASSQENLGGYLGNEQFF. In DNA form, the CDR3 reads TGCGCCAGCAGCCAAGAAAATTTGGGGGGGTATCTAGGCAATGAGCAGTTCTTC. The chain recombines TRBV4-1 with TRBJ2-1, with 7 nucleotides matching TRBD2. This CDR3 region has 18 residues. V lost 0 bases to trimming and J lost 6 bases; unmatched junction nucleotides: 14. Germline V gives CDR1 MGHRA, CDR2 YSYEKL.

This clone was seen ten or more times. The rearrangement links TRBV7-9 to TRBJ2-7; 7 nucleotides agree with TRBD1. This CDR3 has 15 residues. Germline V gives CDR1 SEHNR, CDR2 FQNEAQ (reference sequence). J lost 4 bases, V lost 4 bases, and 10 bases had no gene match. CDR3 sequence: CASSSLTQGVYEQYF. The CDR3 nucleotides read TGTGCCAGCAGCTCCTTAACGCAGGGGGTTTACGAGCAGTACTTC.

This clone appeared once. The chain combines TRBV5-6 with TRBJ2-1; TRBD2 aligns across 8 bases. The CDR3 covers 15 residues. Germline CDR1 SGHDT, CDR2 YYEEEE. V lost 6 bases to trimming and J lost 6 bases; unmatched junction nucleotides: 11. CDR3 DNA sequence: TGTGCCAGCATCCAATGGGCGCTAGCGGGCAATGAGCAGTTCTTC. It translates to CASIQWALAGNEQFF.

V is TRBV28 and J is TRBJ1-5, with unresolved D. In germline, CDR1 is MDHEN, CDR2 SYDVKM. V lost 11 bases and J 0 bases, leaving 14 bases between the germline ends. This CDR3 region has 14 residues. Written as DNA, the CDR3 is TGTGCCGCCCTCGGAGGGAATAGCAATCAGCCCCAGCATTTT. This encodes CAALGGNSNQPQHF.

CDR3 residues: CASSLVNRAEAFF. The CDR3 region has the DNA TGTGCCAGCAGTTTAGTCAACAGGGCTGAAGCTTTCTTT. The chain couples TRBV28 to TRBJ1-1, with a possible D match to TRBD1 (6 bases). The CDR3 is made up of 13 amino acids. The germline gives CDR1 MDHEN, CDR2 SYDVKM. V was pared by 2 bases and J by 6 bases, with 10 bases between. Full variable domain (rest looked up from reference TRBV28 and TRBJ1-1): DVKVTQSSRYLVKRTGEKVFLECVQDMDHENMFWYRQDPGLGLRLIYFSYDVKMKEKGDIPEGYSVSREKKERFSLILESASTNQTSMYLCASSLVNRAEAFFGQGTRLTVV.

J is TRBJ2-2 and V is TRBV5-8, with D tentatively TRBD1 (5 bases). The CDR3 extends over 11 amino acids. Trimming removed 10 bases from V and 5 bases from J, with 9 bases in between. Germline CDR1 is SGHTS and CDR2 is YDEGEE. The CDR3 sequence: CAGQGTGELFF. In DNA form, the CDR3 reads TGTGCCGGTCAGGGTACCGGGGAGCTGTTTTTT.

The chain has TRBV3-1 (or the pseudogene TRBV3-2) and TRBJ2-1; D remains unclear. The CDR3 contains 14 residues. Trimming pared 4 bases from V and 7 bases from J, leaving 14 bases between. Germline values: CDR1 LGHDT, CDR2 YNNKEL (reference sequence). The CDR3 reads CASSPWATGNEQFF. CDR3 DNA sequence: TGTGCCAGCAGCCCGTGGGCCACTGGGAATGAGCAGTTCTTC.

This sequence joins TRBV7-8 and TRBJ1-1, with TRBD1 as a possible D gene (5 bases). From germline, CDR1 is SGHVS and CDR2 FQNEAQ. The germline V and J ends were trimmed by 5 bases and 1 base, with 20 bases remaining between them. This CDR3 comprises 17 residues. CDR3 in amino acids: CASSRSRRGRENTEAFF. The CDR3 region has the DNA TGTGCCAGCAGCCGCTCCCGTAGGGGCAGGGAGAACACTGAAGCTTTCTTT.

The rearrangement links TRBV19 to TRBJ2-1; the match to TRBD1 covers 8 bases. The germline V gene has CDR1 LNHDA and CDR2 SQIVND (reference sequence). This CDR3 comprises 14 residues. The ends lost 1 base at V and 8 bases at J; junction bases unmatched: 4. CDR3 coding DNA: TGTGCCAGTAGTATAGGACAGGGGCGCGATGAGCAGTTCTTC. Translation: CASSIGQGRDEQFF.

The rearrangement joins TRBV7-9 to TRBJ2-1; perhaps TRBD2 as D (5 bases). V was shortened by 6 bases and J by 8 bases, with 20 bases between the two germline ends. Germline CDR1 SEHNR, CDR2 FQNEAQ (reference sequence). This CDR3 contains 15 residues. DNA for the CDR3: TGTGCCAGCAGTCAAACCCGGGGATCTACACATGAGCAGTTCTTC. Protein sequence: CASSQTRGSTHEQFF.

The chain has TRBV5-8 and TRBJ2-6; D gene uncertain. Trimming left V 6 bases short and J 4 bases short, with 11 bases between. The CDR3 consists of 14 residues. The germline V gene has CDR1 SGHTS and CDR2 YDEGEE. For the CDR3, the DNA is TGTGCCAGCACCTCCTACTGGGGGGCCAACGTCCTGACTTTC. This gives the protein CASTSYWGANVLTF.

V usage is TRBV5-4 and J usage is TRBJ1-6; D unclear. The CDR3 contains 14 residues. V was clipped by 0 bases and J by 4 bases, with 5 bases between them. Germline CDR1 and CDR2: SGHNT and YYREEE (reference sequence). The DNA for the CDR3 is TGTGCCAGCAGCTTGGCAGGTTATAATTCACCCCTCCACTTT. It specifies CASSLAGYNSPLHF.

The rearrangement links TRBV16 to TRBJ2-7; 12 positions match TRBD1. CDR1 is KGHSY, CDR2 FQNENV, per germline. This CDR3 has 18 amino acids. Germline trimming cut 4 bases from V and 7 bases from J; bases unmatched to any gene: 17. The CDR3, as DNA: TGTGCCAGCAGCCGCCCGCTTTTCCCGGGACAGGGGGCGAGGGAGCAGTACTTC. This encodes CASSRPLFPGQGAREQYF.

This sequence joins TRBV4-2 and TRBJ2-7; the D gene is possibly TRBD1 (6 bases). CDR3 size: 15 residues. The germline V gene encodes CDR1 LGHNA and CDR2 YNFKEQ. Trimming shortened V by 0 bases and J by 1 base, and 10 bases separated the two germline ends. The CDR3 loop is CASSQDHRESYEQYF. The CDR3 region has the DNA TGTGCCAGCAGCCAAGATCACAGGGAATCCTACGAGCAGTACTTC.

CDR3 nucleotide sequence: TGTGCCAGCAGACAGATCAATCAGCCCCAGCATTTT. This gives the protein CASRQINQPQHF. This chain joins TRBV6-6 and TRBJ1-5, with unresolved D. The CDR3 extends over 12 amino acids. In germline, CDR1 is MNHNY, CDR2 SVGAGI (reference sequence). V lost 6 bases to trimming and J lost 3 bases, with 6 bases between them.

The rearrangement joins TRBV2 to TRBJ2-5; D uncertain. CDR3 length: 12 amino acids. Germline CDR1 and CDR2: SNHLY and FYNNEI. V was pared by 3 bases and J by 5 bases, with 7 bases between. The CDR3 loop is CASSELSETQYF. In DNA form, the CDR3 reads TGTGCCAGCAGTGAGTTGAGTGAGACCCAGTACTTC.

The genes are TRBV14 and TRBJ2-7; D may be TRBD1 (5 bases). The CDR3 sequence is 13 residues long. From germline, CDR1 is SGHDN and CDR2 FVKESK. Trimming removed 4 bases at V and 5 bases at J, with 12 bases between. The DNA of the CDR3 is TGTGCCAGCAGCCCCCGGCAGGGCGACGAGCAGTACTTC. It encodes CASSPRQGDEQYF.

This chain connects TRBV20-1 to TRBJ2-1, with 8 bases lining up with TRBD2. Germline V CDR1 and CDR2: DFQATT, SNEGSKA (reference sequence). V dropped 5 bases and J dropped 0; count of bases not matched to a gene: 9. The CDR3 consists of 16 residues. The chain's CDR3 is CSAGDSGTSSYNEQFF. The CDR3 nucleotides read TGCAGTGCTGGTGATAGCGGGACGAGCTCCTACAATGAGCAGTTCTTC.

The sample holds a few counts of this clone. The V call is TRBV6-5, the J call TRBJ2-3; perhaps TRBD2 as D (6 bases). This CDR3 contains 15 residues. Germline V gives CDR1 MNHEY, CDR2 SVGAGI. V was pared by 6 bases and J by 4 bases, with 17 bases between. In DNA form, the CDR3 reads TGTGCCAGCAGCAACCTGTGGGGGGAAGCAGATACGCAGTATTTT. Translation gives CASSNLWGEADTQYF.

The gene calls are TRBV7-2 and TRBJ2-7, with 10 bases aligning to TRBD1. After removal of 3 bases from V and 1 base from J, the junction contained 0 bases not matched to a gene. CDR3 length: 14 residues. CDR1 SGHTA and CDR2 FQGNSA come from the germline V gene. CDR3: CASSLDRGSYEQYF. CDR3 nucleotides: TGTGCCAGCAGCTTGGACAGGGGGTCCTACGAGCAGTACTTC.

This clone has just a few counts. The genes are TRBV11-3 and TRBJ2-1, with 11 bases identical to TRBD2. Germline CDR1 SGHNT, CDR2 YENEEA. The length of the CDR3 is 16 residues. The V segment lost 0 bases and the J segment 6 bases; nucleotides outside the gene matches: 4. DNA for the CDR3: TGTGCCAGCAGCTTAGACGGGACTAGCGGATTCAATGAGCAGTTCTTC. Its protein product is CASSLDGTSGFNEQFF.

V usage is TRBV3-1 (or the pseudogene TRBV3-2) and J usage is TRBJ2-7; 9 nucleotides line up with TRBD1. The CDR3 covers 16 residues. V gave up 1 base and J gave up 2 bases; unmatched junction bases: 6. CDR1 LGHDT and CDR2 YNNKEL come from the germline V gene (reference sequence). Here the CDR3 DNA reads TGTGCCAGCAGCCAAGTTTCCGGGACAGGGCCCTACGAGCAGTACTTC. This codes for CASSQVSGTGPYEQYF.

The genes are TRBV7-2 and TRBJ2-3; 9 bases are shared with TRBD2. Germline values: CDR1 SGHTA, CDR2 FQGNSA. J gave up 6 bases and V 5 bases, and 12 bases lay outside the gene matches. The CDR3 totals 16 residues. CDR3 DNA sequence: TGTGCCAGCAGCCGGGGCGGCGGGAGGGCCCCGGATACGCAGTATTTT. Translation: CASSRGGGRAPDTQYF.

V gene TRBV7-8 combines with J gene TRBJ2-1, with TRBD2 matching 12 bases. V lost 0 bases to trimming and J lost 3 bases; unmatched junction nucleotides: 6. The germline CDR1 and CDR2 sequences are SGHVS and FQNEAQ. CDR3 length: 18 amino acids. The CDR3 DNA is TGTGCCAGCAGCTTAGCCCTGACTAGCGGGAGAGTCTACAATGAGCAGTTCTTC. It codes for CASSLALTSGRVYNEQFF.